The present TCR beta chain was sequenced within a study of beta chain features in type 1 diabetes. In the study overall: Sorted cells, about 99 million in number, were examined across all samples.

The sample holds a few counts of this clone. Its cognate antigen is unknown. Study observations and caveats: Compared with healthy donors, patients appeared to share more similar naive, central memory and regulatory TCRB repertoires. Significant though moderate, a shortening of TCRB CDR3s appeared in all four CD4+ subsets of Type 1 diabetes patients. Reduced insertions and increased deletions marked VDJ junctions in type 1 diabetes patients.

Expressed TCRB transcripts got sequenced, as all isolated RNA was reverse transcribed. Libraries were prepared by immunoSEQ multiplex PCR; TCRdb keeps only in-frame clonotypes and omits some of them. Of roughly 180,000 clones in the sample, roughly 8% are singletons; the top ten hold 0.94%. CDR1 and CDR2 (germline): SNHLY, FYNNEI. The CDR3 consists of 16 residues. Trimming cost V 0 bases and J 3 bases, with 9 bases left between them. V usage is TRBV2 and J usage is TRBJ2-6; maybe TRBD1 (5 bases). The sequenced sample was central memory CD4+ T cells from blood. This TCR was recovered from a woman aged 40 to 49 with type 1 diabetes. DNA for the CDR3: TGTGCCAGCAGTGAAGCGCTAGGGGTTGGGGCCAACGTCCTGACTTTC. This gives the protein CASSEALGVGANVLTF.